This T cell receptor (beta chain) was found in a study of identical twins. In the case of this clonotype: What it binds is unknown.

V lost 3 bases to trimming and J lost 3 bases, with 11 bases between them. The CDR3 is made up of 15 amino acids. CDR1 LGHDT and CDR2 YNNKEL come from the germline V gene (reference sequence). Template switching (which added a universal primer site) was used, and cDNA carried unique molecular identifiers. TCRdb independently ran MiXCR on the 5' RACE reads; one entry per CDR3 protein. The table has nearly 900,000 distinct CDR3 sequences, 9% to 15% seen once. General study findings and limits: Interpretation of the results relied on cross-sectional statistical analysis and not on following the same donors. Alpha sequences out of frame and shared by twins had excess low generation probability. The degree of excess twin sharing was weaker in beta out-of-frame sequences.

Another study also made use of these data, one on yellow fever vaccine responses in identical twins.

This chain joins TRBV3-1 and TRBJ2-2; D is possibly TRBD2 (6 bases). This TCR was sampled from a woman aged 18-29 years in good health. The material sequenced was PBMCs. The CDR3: CASSHKPSDTGELFF. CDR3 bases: TGTGCCAGCAGCCACAAACCTAGCGACACCGGGGAGCTGTTTTTT.